Sequencing of this T cell receptor beta chain was carried out in a study of blood T cell repertoires in COVID-19. Overall study: Collection of acute and convalescent COVID-19 samples took place in the United States, Italy and Spain.

Profiling relied on immunoSEQ multiplex PCR, and the TCRdb table lists in-frame clones only, not all of them. The sample includes under 300,000 clones, around nine tenths of them seen just once. With V trimmed by 0 bases and J by 8 bases, 6 bases remained unmatched. The V gene's germline CDR1 is SGHTA and CDR2 FQGNSA. This CDR3 spans 15 amino acids. The source material was peripheral blood. The origin of this receptor is a woman aged 40 to 49 who had recovered from COVID-19. The chain links TRBV7-2 to TRBJ2-1, with 8 bases aligning to TRBD2. The CDR3 bases are TGTGCCAGCAGCTTAGCGAGTCTAGCGGGTCATGAGCAGTTCTTC. As protein: CASSLASLAGHEQFF.